In this sample, the clone carrying this T cell receptor (beta chain) turned up many times. Deletions cut 7 bases from V and 6 bases from J, with 18 bases between. Germline V gene sequence: CDR1 KGHDR, CDR2 SFDVKD. This CDR3 has 15 amino acids. The data derive from a study of identical twins. A universal primer site was incorporated via template switching, and the cDNA contained unique molecular identifiers. TCRdb re-called the 5' RACE reads with MiXCR, one entry per CDR3 protein. There are about 340,000 distinct CDR3 sequences in the sample; approximately 9.1% occur only once, and under 10% lies in the top ten.

The chain combines TRBV24-1 with TRBJ2-1; tentatively, D is TRBD2 (5 bases). The source material was naive T cells sorted from blood. This receptor was identified in a woman aged 45-60 years in good health. The CDR3 bases are TGTGCCACCAGACCTGGACTCCAAGGCGGCAATGAGCAGTTCTTC. Amino acids: CATRPGLQGGNEQFF.